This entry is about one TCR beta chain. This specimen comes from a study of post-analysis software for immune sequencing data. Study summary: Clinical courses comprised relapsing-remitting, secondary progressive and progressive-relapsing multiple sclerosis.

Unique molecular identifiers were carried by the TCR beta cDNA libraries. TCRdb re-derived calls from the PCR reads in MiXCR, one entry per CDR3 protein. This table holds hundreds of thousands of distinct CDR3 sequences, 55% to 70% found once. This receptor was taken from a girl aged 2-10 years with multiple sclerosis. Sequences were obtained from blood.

For the CDR3, the DNA is TGTGCCAGCAGCCGGGGATCCGGGCCGAACACTGAAGCTTTCTTT. Amino acid sequence: CASSRGSGPNTEAFF. The V and J genes are TRBV7-9 and TRBJ1-1, with D uncertain. V shed 5 bases and J shed 1 base, with 14 bases lying between them. The germline V gene encodes CDR1 SEHNR and CDR2 FQNEAQ (reference sequence). CDR3 length: 15 residues. Together with reference TRBV7-9 and TRBJ1-1, the CDR3 gives the full variable domain: DTGVSQNPRHKITKRGQNVTFRCDPISEHNRLYWYRQTLGQGPEFLTYFQNEAQLEKSRLLSDRFSAERPKGSFSTLEIQRTEQGDSAMYLCASSRGSGPNTEAFFGQGTRLTVV.